The T cell receptor beta chain described here comes from a study of CD8+CD57+ T cells in acquired aplastic anemia. The CDR3 spans 13 residues. Germline-derived CDR1 and CDR2 are DFQATT and SNEGSKA (reference sequence). Trimming removed 2 bases from V and 6 bases from J, with 10 bases in between. This clonotype appeared many times. TCR beta VDJ and CDR3 were profiled, and genomic DNA was the template. TCRdb reprocessed the reads via MiXCR and lists one record per CDR3 protein. The table has 100,000 to 150,000 distinct CDR3 sequences, about 46% seen once. The J gene is TRBJ2-2, the V gene TRBV20-1; D is perhaps TRBD1 (5 bases). Material for sequencing was sorted CD4+, CD8+, or CD8+CD57+ T cells (not recorded which) from PBMCs. The sequence came from a human donor in good health, serving as a control. Here the CDR3 reads CSARQQVSGELFF. CDR3 in DNA: TGCAGTGCTAGACAACAGGTATCCGGGGAGCTGTTTTTT.